Each of the 20 T cell receptor beta chains below was sequenced from the same sample in a study of CD8+ T cells in alopecia areata. Extraction and reverse transcription of RNA yielded cDNA as the sequencing template. Repertoires were generated with immunoSEQ multiplex PCR, while TCRdb's copy carries only in-frame clones and drops some. The sample carries 150,000 to 200,000 clones, 58% recorded once. Described treatment: oral pan-JAK inhibitor, 5-10 mg twice daily. The starting material was CD4+ T cells sorted from blood, obtained at approximately week 55, from a patient treated with tofacitinib. All receptors derive from a human donor with alopecia areata.

The rearrangement uses TRBV9 and TRBJ2-3; 10 positions match TRBD1. CDR3 length equals 14 residues. J lost 3 bases, V lost 3 bases, and 1 base had no gene match. The V gene's germline CDR1 is SGDLS and CDR2 YYNGEE. CDR3 amino acids: CASSGTGGTDTQYF. Written as DNA, the CDR3 is TGTGCCAGCAGCGGGACAGGGGGGACAGATACGCAGTATTTT.

This chain connects TRBV29-1 to TRBJ1-5, with a weak D call TRBD1 (6 bases). This CDR3 has 20 residues. Trimming pared 1 base from V and 4 bases from J, leaving 29 bases between. Germline V gene lookup returns CDR1 SQVTM and CDR2 ANQGSEA. The CDR3, as DNA: TGCAGCGTTGAAGTAGGAAGCTTCGTTAGGACAGTCGCGTTTAATCAGCCCCAGCATTTT. Translated: CSVEVGSFVRTVAFNQPQHF.

The rearrangement links TRBV7-2 to TRBJ2-5, with D hard to call. Trimming cost V 1 base and J 4 bases, with 13 bases left between them. Germline CDR1 and CDR2: SGHTA and FQGNSA. CDR3 length: 15 residues. The CDR3 nucleotides are TGTGCCAGCAGCTTAGGGCAGTTGGCAGGAGAGACCCAGTACTTC. Amino acid sequence: CASSLGQLAGETQYF.

This chain links TRBV29-1 with TRBJ2-1, with D perhaps being TRBD1 or TRBD2 (5 bases each). Germline-derived CDR1 and CDR2 are SQVTM and ANQGSEA. The CDR3 runs to 11 residues. Trimming removed 4 bases from V and 9 bases from J, with 10 bases in between. CDR3 sequence: CSVGWGFEQFF. CDR3 nucleotides: TGCAGCGTTGGGTGGGGGTTTGAGCAGTTCTTC.

This clone was seen a few times. The chain is built from TRBV11-2 and TRBJ2-5, with unresolved D. Germline V gene sequence: CDR1 SGHAT, CDR2 FQNNGV. The CDR3 covers 15 residues. Trimming pared 1 base from V and 2 bases from J, leaving 11 bases between. The DNA for the CDR3 is TGTGCCAGCAGCTTAGTTTCTGGTAGACAAGAGACCCAGTACTTC. Translating gives CASSLVSGRQETQYF.

This sequence joins TRBV28 and TRBJ1-3; D might be TRBD1 (5 bases). In germline, CDR1 is MDHEN, CDR2 SYDVKM. Deletions cut 6 bases from V and 4 bases from J, with 7 bases between. This CDR3 comprises 12 residues. The CDR3 DNA reads as TGTGCCAGCAGGGGGCCGGGAAACACCATATATTTT. Amino acids: CASRGPGNTIYF.

The chain employs TRBV29-1 and TRBJ1-2; D remains ambiguous. The V gene lost 6 bases and the J gene lost 5 bases, with 13 bases spanning the gap. Per germline, CDR1 SQVTM and CDR2 ANQGSEA. The CDR3 extends over 12 amino acids. CDR3 nucleotides: TGCAGCGTGCAAAACCGGGGTTATGGCTACACCTTC. Translated, it gives CSVQNRGYGYTF.

The V gene is TRBV5-6, the J gene TRBJ2-7; D unresolved. Trimming shortened V by 2 bases and J by 7 bases, and 10 bases separated the two germline ends. The germline V gene has CDR1 SGHDT and CDR2 YYEEEE. The CDR3 totals 12 residues. This CDR3 is CASSLRGWEQYF. CDR3 nucleotides: TGTGCCAGCAGCTTACGTGGGTGGGAGCAGTACTTC.

This clone showed up just once. J is TRBJ1-2 and V is TRBV15; D not certain. The ends were cut back, 1 base at V and 0 bases at J, with 9 bases in the middle. Germline CDR1 LNHNV, CDR2 YYDKDF (reference sequence). The CDR3 sequence is 15 residues long. The CDR3 spells CATSRGGIANYGYTF. CDR3 nucleotide sequence: TGTGCCACCAGCAGAGGAGGGATCGCTAACTATGGCTACACCTTC.

The rearrangement links TRBV4-1 to TRBJ2-3, with a weak D call TRBD1 (6 bases). The germline CDR1 and CDR2 sequences are MGHRA and YSYEKL. This CDR3 spans 16 amino acids. Trimming removed 4 bases at V and 6 bases at J, with 20 bases between. The CDR3 nucleotides are TGCGCCAGCAGCCGAATTGGGGAGAAGGGGGTTGATACGCAGTATTTT. This sequence encodes CASSRIGEKGVDTQYF.

This sequence joins TRBV5-6 and TRBJ2-7; D ambiguous. The CDR3 has 15 residues. Germline V CDR1 and CDR2: SGHDT, YYEEEE. Trimming shortened V by 4 bases and J by 3 bases, and 17 bases separated the two germline ends. The CDR3 sequence: CASSKAWWQDYEQYF. The CDR3 bases are TGTGCCAGCAGCAAAGCGTGGTGGCAGGACTACGAGCAGTACTTC.

This rearrangement joins TRBV5-6 to TRBJ2-5, with D tentatively TRBD1 or TRBD2 (6 bases each). The CDR3 has 14 amino acids. The germline CDR1 and CDR2 sequences are SGHDT and YYEEEE. V dropped 1 base and J dropped 5 bases, with 12 bases sitting between them. Written as DNA, the CDR3 is TGTGCCAGCAGCTTGTCCGGGGGCCGGGAGACCCAGTACTTC. It translates to CASSLSGGRETQYF.

This chain connects TRBV10-3 to TRBJ2-5, with a tentative D call TRBD2 (6 bases). The CDR3 length is 16 residues. Trimming took off 3 bases at V and 5 bases at J, with 19 bases between the two ends. Germline values: CDR1 ENHRY, CDR2 SYGVKD. The CDR3 loop reads CAISEIATGGAETQYF. The CDR3 DNA reads TGTGCCATCAGTGAAATTGCGACCGGGGGTGCCGAGACCCAGTACTTC.

This clone came up once. CDR3 loop: CASSASGQGDEQYF. The CDR3 DNA reads TGTGCCAGCAGCGCTTCGGGACAGGGGGACGAGCAGTACTTC. The chain uses TRBV6-1 and TRBJ2-7; 11 bases are a match to TRBD1. After removal of 6 bases from V and 5 bases from J, the junction contained 6 bases not matched to a gene. CDR1 is MNHNS, CDR2 SASEGT, per germline. This CDR3 region has 14 residues.

This clone was observed a handful of times. This chain connects TRBV4-1 to TRBJ1-2, with D perhaps matching TRBD1 (5 bases). Germline V gene data show CDR1 as MGHRA and CDR2 as YSYEKL. CDR3 length: 16 residues. The V and J ends lost 1 base and 2 bases respectively, with 14 bases between them. DNA for the CDR3: TGCGCCAGCAGCCAAGCCCTGGGGGGGGAGAACTATGGCTACACCTTC. The encoded protein is CASSQALGGENYGYTF.

The rearrangement joins TRBV28 to TRBJ2-5; D might be TRBD2 (6 bases). V was clipped by 6 bases and J by 5 bases, with 16 bases between them. CDR1 is MDHEN, CDR2 SYDVKM, per germline. The CDR3 has 14 residues. DNA for the CDR3: TGTGCCAGCAGAACGGCCGGGGGAGAGGAGACCCAGTACTTC. As protein: CASRTAGGEETQYF. Filled out from reference TRBV28 and TRBJ2-5, the complete variable domain reads DVKVTQSSRYLVKRTGEKVFLECVQDMDHENMFWYRQDPGLGLRLIYFSYDVKMKEKGDIPEGYSVSREKKERFSLILESASTNQTSMYLCASRTAGGEETQYFGPGTRLLVL.

The chain links TRBV15 to TRBJ2-1; possibly TRBD2 for D (6 bases). This CDR3 contains 14 residues. The V and J ends lost 2 bases and 6 bases respectively, with 11 bases between them. Germline V gives CDR1 LNHNV, CDR2 YYDKDF (reference sequence). CDR3 DNA sequence: TGTGCCACCAGCAGACCTTGGGGGGTCAATGAGCAGTTCTTC. This codes for CATSRPWGVNEQFF.

This clone was recorded a few times. The chain joins TRBV5-1 to TRBJ1-1, with a weak D call TRBD1 (6 bases). There are 14 residues in the CDR3. Germline CDR1 is SGHRS and CDR2 is YFSETQ. Trimming removed 4 bases from V and 4 bases from J, with 14 bases in between. The CDR3, as DNA: TGCGCCAGCAGCACAGGGACGGGCGGCACTGAAGCTTTCTTT. Amino acids: CASSTGTGGTEAFF.

The chain combines TRBV5-6 with TRBJ2-5, with D possibly TRBD1 on 6 matching bases. The CDR3 totals 15 residues. Germline V CDR1 and CDR2: SGHDT, YYEEEE. Trimming left V 3 bases short and J 5 bases short, with 17 bases between. The CDR3 protein is CASSSNPGQQETQYF. In DNA, the CDR3 is TGTGCCAGCAGCTCAAACCCGGGACAACAGGAGACCCAGTACTTC.

The chain joins TRBV4-2 to TRBJ2-3, with TRBD2 matching over 9 bases. V gave up 1 base and J gave up 6 bases; unmatched junction bases: 5. Germline CDR1 and CDR2: LGHNA and YNFKEQ. The CDR3 covers 15 residues. The CDR3 coding sequence is TGTGCCAGCAGCCAAGGGCGGGGGGGCCGCGATACGCAGTATTTT. It codes for CASSQGRGGRDTQYF.